This TCR beta chain was captured in a study of beta chain features in type 1 diabetes. Investigators reverse transcribed all isolated RNA, so they sequenced expressed TCRB transcripts. Mean read depth for naive, central memory and regulatory T cell samples was a few million reads. Sequencing was performed with immunoSEQ multiplex PCR; in TCRdb, only in-frame clones are kept and a portion is missing. The table lists 500,000 to 700,000 clones, 15% to 17% of them singletons, with about 0.093% in the top ten. V gave up 3 bases and J gave up 6 bases, with 7 bases separating them. The germline gives CDR1 SGHNT, CDR2 YENEEA. The CDR3 runs to 12 residues.

Sequencing input: naive CD4+ T cells from blood. V usage is TRBV11-3 and J usage is TRBJ2-3; D gene unclear. This clonotype was obtained from a man aged 18 to 30 in good health. The CDR3 protein is CASSFPLDTQYF. CDR3 nucleotides: TGTGCCAGCAGCTTTCCTCTCGATACGCAGTATTTT.